Sequencing of this T cell receptor beta chain was carried out in a study of T cell responses to AZD1222 COVID-19 vaccine. For this clone: Its antigen remains unknown.

Study-level findings and limits: AZD1222 recipients seropositive at baseline numbered only 5 or 6. When two AZD1222 doses had been given, Spike-specific TCR breadth and depth rose. Unmutated regions of variants are reportedly targeted by nearly half of spike-specific TCRs. Donors were mostly white British, more females; clonal diversity possibly underestimated.

The CDR3 consists of 16 residues. CDR1 and CDR2 from the germline V gene are MNHEY and SVGAGI. V lost 0 bases and J 2 bases, leaving 11 bases between the germline ends. Here immunoSEQ multiplex PCR was the method, and the copy in TCRdb shows in-frame clones only, minus some. The sample shows roughly 200,000 clones, approximately 92% of them seen only once. The chain joins TRBV6-5 to TRBJ1-5; the D gene is possibly TRBD1 (5 bases). Specimen: peripheral blood, collected on day 0 of AZD1222 vaccination. This clonotype originated in an adult in good health. In DNA form, the CDR3 reads TGTGCCAGCAGTTACTCGAGTGTCAGGGGCAATCAGCCCCAGCATTTT. Its protein product is CASSYSSVRGNQPQHF.